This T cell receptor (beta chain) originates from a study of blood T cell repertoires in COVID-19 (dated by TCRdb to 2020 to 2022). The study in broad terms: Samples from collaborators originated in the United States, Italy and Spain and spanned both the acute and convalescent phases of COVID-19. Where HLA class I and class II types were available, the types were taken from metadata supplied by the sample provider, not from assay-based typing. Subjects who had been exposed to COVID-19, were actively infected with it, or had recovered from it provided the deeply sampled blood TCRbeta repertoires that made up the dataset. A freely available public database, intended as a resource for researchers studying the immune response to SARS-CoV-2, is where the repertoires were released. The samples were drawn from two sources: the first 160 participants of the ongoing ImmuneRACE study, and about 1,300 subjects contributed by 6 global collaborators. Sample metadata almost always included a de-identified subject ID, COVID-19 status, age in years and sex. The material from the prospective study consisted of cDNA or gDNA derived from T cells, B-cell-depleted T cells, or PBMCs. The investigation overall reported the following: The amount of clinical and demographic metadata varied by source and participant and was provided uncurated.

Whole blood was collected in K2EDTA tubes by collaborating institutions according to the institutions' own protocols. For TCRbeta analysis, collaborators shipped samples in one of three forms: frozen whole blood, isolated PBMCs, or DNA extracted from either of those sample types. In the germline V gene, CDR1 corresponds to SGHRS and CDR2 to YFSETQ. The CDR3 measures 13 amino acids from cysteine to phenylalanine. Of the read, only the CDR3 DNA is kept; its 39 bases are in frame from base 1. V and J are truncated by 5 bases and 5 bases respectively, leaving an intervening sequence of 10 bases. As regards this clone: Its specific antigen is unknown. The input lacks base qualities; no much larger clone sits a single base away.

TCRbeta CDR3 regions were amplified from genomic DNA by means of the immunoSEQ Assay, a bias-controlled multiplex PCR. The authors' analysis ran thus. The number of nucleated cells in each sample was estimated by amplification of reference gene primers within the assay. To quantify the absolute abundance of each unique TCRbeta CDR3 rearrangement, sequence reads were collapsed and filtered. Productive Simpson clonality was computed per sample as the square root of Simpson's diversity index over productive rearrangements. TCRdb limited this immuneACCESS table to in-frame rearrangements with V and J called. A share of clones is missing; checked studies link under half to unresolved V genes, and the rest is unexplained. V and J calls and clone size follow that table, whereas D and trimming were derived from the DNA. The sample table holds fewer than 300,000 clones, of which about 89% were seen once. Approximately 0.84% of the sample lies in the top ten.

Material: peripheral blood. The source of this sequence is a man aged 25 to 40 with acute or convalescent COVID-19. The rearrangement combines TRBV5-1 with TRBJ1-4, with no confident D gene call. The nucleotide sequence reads TGCGCCAGCAGACAAACAGAGAATGAAAAACTGTTTTTT. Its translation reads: CASRQTENEKLFF.